The text below deals with one T cell receptor (beta chain). The target antigen is unknown. CDR1 is SGHKS and CDR2 is YYEKEE in the germline V gene (reference sequence). Deletions cut 4 bases from V and 5 bases from J, with 6 bases between. The CDR3 is 12 amino acids. Researchers ran the PCR with 60 Vbeta and 13 Jbeta primers. Original data processing: Around 10 million of the 80 million or so unique TCR beta chains counted in a later analysis were shared. Clones were sequenced by immunoSEQ multiplex PCR, and TCRdb holds only the in-frame ones, with some missing. V, J and clone size are those of that table, while D and trimming were read from the DNA. The profile shows over 120,000 clones, roughly four fifths of them singletons. This sample is drawn from a study of cytomegalovirus exposure and HLA in healthy donors. Study-wide findings and caveats: Most TCR beta V segments were productive about 90% or about 30% of the time in an earlier analysis. A later analysis reportedly found that, within productive TCRs, an Asian-associated ancestry cluster had fewer N-insertions than the mean observed across the approximately 700 donors.

The genes are TRBV5-5 and TRBJ2-2, with unresolved D. Sequenced input: PBMCs. The sequence derives from a man between 25 and 39 years old in good health and CMV-seropositive. CDR3: CASSRRTGELFF. CDR3 coding DNA: TGTGCCAGCAGCCGCAGAACCGGGGAGCTGTTTTTT.